These 7 T cell receptor beta chains share one sample of origin, sequenced in a study of CD8 T cells in ankylosing spondylitis. Via MiXCR, TCRdb re-called the 5' RACE reads, giving one row per CDR3 protein. The table shows a few hundred thousand distinct CDR3 sequences, with more than 20% occurring only once. Sequencing was done on a sample of blood, either unsorted or a sorted T cell fraction (not recorded which). Receptor source: a male donor with ankylosing spondylitis or in good health (not recorded which).

The sample holds a few counts of this clonotype. The chain uses TRBV19 and TRBJ2-2, with 8 nucleotides matching TRBD1. The CDR3 consists of 16 residues. The V gene end was trimmed by 1 base and the J gene end by 4 bases; junction bases not matched to a gene: 5. The germline V gene has CDR1 LNHDA and CDR2 SQIVND (reference sequence). CDR3 in DNA: TGTGCCAGTAGTATAGGCGGGACAGGAGCCACCGGGGAGCTGTTTTTT. Its translation: CASSIGGTGATGELFF.

The genes are TRBV5-1 and TRBJ2-7, with D possibly TRBD1 on 5 matching bases. The CDR3 totals 13 residues. Trimming shortened V by 3 bases and J by 1 base, and 8 bases separated the two germline ends. Germline V CDR1 and CDR2: SGHRS, YFSETQ. The CDR3 DNA sequence: TGCGCCAGCAGCTACGACAGTTCCTACGAGCAGTACTTC. This encodes CASSYDSSYEQYF.

This chain links TRBV4-1 with TRBJ2-3, with 10 nucleotides matching TRBD1. CDR3 length: 14 residues. V trimming: 2 bases; J trimming: 6 bases; junction bases outside the gene matches: 2. The germline V gene encodes CDR1 MGHRA and CDR2 YSYEKL. The DNA for the CDR3 is TGCGCCAGCAGCCAATGGACAGGGGGGGATACGCAGTATTTT. It translates to CASSQWTGGDTQYF.

This chain joins TRBV6-5 and TRBJ2-1; perhaps TRBD2 as D (5 bases). The CDR3 runs to 15 residues. The V and J ends lost 0 bases and 6 bases respectively, with 12 bases between them. The germline gives CDR1 MNHEY, CDR2 SVGAGI. CDR3 in amino acids: CASSYSSLALNEQFF. The CDR3 DNA is TGTGCCAGCAGTTACTCATCGCTAGCCCTCAATGAGCAGTTCTTC.

This sequence joins TRBV12-3 or TRBV12-4 and TRBJ2-2; D might be TRBD1 or TRBD2, each matching 5 bases. The V end was cut by 8 bases, the J end by 3 bases, with 13 bases between. The CDR3 has 14 residues. The CDR3 is CASPGPWDTGELFF. The DNA of the CDR3 is TGTGCCAGCCCGGGACCCTGGGACACCGGGGAGCTGTTTTTT.

The CDR3 loop reads CSALPPDREIYEQYF. As DNA, the CDR3 is TGCAGTGCTCTACCCCCGGACAGGGAAATATACGAGCAGTACTTC. The V and J genes are TRBV20-1 and TRBJ2-7, with 8 bases matching TRBD1. The CDR3 totals 15 residues. Germline V gene sequence: CDR1 DFQATT, CDR2 SNEGSKA (reference sequence). The V and J ends lost 5 bases and 4 bases, in that order; junction bases with no gene match: 13.

This rearrangement joins TRBV27 to TRBJ2-2; 9 bases map to TRBD1. CDR3 size: 15 residues. Losses at the gene ends were 7 bases for V and 6 bases for J; bases not matched to a gene: 9. CDR1 is MNHEY and CDR2 is SMNVEV in the germline V gene (reference sequence). The CDR3 DNA is TGTGCCAGCACCGCCGGGACAGGGTTGCCCGGGGAGCTGTTTTTT. This sequence encodes CASTAGTGLPGELFF.